This T cell receptor (beta chain) was identified during a study of regulatory T cells in long-lasting Graves disease. As for the study in general: For a period under 3 months, newly diagnosed Graves' patients had taken antithyroid drugs.

Time point specified: newly diagnosed GD, antithyroid drugs for less than 3 months. Isolated PBMC RNA provided the starting material for the TCR library. According to the study, TCR beta libraries were built with iRepertoire HTBI primers and CDR3-region Arm-PCR. TCRdb itself ran the multiplex PCR reads through MiXCR, one entry per CDR3 protein. The profile shows roughly 220,000 distinct CDR3 sequences, about a sixth of them singletons. The sample consisted of peripheral blood mononuclear cells (PBMCs), taken at new diagnosis, from a patient treated with antithyroid drugs. This receptor was identified in a female donor with Graves disease.

CDR3 in DNA: TGCAGCGTTGCAGGACTTTCTGGAAACACCATATATTTT. Translating it yields CSVAGLSGNTIYF. This chain connects TRBV29-1 to TRBJ1-3; D remains unclear. Germline assignment: CDR1 SQVTM and CDR2 ANQGSEA. The CDR3 extends over 13 amino acids. V dropped 4 bases and J dropped 1 base, with 8 bases sitting between them.